The TCR beta chain under discussion was sequenced for a study of OX40 agonist ivuxolimab in advanced cancers. The CDR3 consists of 15 residues. V gave up 5 bases and J gave up 4 bases, with 15 bases separating them. Germline lookup yields CDR1 SGHTA and CDR2 FQGNSA. Assay used: immunoSEQ multiplex PCR; TCRdb lists only in-frame clones, some missing. The sample comprises around 80,000 clones, more than 85% of which are singletons, and over 0.9% rests with the top ten. As regards this clone: The antigen remains unidentified.

The study's findings and limits: On average, CD8+ T cells had more expanded clones than CD4+.

The chain joins TRBV7-2 to TRBJ1-3; possibly TRBD1 for D (6 bases). The sequencing here drew on CD4+ or CD8+ T cells sorted from blood, taken in a trial of the OX40 agonist ivuxolimab. The receptor was isolated from an adult with an advanced solid tumor such as melanoma, head and neck, liver or kidney cancer. The CDR3 reads CASSPRAGAGNTIYF. CDR3 bases: TGTGCCAGCAGCCCCCGGGCAGGGGCCGGAAACACCATATATTTT.